A single sample gave rise to the 21 T cell receptor beta chains below, sequenced in a study of regulatory T cells in long-lasting Graves disease. Library construction for TCR beta used iRepertoire HTBI primers and Arm-PCR of CDR3 regions. TCRdb redid the calling of the multiplex PCR reads with MiXCR, one entry per CDR3 protein. The table has under 450,000 distinct CDR3 sequences, roughly 25% seen once. Time point specified: persistent/refractory GD, antithyroid drugs over 5 years with positive TRAb. PBMC RNA served as the TCR library source. The sequencing here drew on peripheral blood mononuclear cells (PBMCs), taken when the disease was refractory, from a patient treated with antithyroid drugs. These receptors came from a woman in her thirties or forties with Graves disease.

Many counts were recorded for this clonotype. The chain carries TRBV7-8 and TRBJ2-5; 13 nucleotides agree with TRBD2. CDR3 length: 18 amino acids. From germline, CDR1 is SGHVS and CDR2 FQNEAQ. J was trimmed by 0 bases and V by 5 bases; bases with no gene match: 9. The DNA for the CDR3 is TGTGCCAGCAGCCCACGACTAGCGGGAGGCCCAGACCAAGAGACCCAGTACTTC. Translation: CASSPRLAGGPDQETQYF. The full variable domain, rest sourced from reference TRBV7-8 and TRBJ2-5, is GAGVSQSPRYKVAKRGQDVALRCDPISGHVSLFWYQQALGQGPEFLTYFQNEAQLDKSGLPSDRFFAERPEGSVSTLKIQRTQQEDSAVYLCASSPRLAGGPDQETQYFGPGTRLLVL.

This clonotype has a handful of counts. The J gene is TRBJ1-1, the V gene TRBV12-3 or TRBV12-4; D ambiguous. Trimming took 6 bases from V and 11 from J, leaving 13 bases between them. The CDR3 contains 11 residues. The DNA of the CDR3 is TGTGCCAGCAGCTATCTCTCGGAGGCTTTCTTT. It codes for CASSYLSEAFF.

This clonotype came up a few times. CDR3 region: CASSITTLAGDEQFF. Written as DNA, the CDR3 is TGTGCCAGCAGCATTACTACTCTAGCTGGGGATGAGCAGTTCTTC. The V and J genes are TRBV7-9 and TRBJ2-1; TRBD2 is a possible D gene (5 bases). The CDR3 runs 15 residues. Trimming left V 5 bases short and J 8 bases short, with 19 bases between. Per the germline V gene, CDR1 is SEHNR and CDR2 is FQNEAQ (reference sequence).

The table lists this clonotype with a few counts. V gene TRBV6-1 combines with J gene TRBJ2-7; weak D call: TRBD1 (5 bases). CDR3 length equals 12 residues. V was cut by 5 bases and J by 4 bases, with 9 bases left in between. Germline CDR1 MNHNS, CDR2 SASEGT. The chain's CDR3 is CASSRDRYEQYF. CDR3 in DNA: TGTGCCAGCAGTCGCGACAGATACGAGCAGTACTTC.

J is TRBJ1-6 and V is TRBV6-2 or TRBV6-3; D call uncertain. The ends were cut back, 8 bases at V and 8 bases at J, with 10 bases in the middle. The CDR3 consists of 12 residues. In germline, CDR1 is MNHEY, CDR2 SVGEGT. In DNA, the CDR3 is TGTGCCAGCCGGCGATTAGATTCACCCCTCCACTTT. This encodes CASRRLDSPLHF.

This sequence joins TRBV19 and TRBJ1-1; 7 nucleotides line up with TRBD1. This CDR3 contains 14 residues. Trimming at V came to 6 bases and at J to 4 bases, leaving 8 bases not matched to a gene. Per germline, CDR1 LNHDA and CDR2 SQIVND (reference sequence). Here the CDR3 reads CASRLDRAGTEAFF. In DNA form, the CDR3 reads TGTGCCAGTAGACTCGACAGGGCAGGCACTGAAGCTTTCTTT.

The rearrangement uses TRBV16 and TRBJ2-6; D call uncertain. The ends were cut back, 0 bases at V and 0 bases at J, with 3 bases in the middle. The germline gives CDR1 KGHSY, CDR2 FQNENV. The CDR3 consists of 15 residues. CDR3 nucleotides: TGTGCCAGCAGCCAATCCGGCTCTGGGGCCAACGTCCTGACTTTC. Translated, it gives CASSQSGSGANVLTF. The full variable domain, with the rest looked up from reference TRBV16 and TRBJ2-6, is GEEVAQTPKHLVRGEGQKAKLYCAPIKGHSYVFWYQQVLKNEFKFLISFQNENVFDETGMPKERFSAKCLPNSPCSLEIQATKLEDSAVYFCASSQSGSGANVLTFGAGSRLTVL.

This clonotype was counted once. The V and J genes are TRBV9 and TRBJ2-2; D is perhaps TRBD1 (5 bases). Trimming shortened V by 4 bases and J by 4 bases, and 11 bases separated the two germline ends. This CDR3 is 14 amino acids long. The germline V gene has CDR1 SGDLS and CDR2 YYNGEE. CDR3 nucleotide sequence: TGTGCCAGCAGCTCCCGACAGATCACCGGGGAGCTGTTTTTT. It codes for CASSSRQITGELFF.

As regards this clonotype: A much larger clone is a single base away; this may be a read error. Written as DNA, the CDR3 is TGTGCCATCGGTGAGCTGGAGGGCAGGGGGGTGTCTGGCTACACCTTC. It is translated as CAIGELEGRGVSGYTF. The V gene is TRBV10-3, the J gene TRBJ1-2, with 7 bases identical to TRBD1. From germline, CDR1 is ENHRY and CDR2 SYGVKD. CDR3 size: 16 residues.

The DNA for the CDR3 is TGTGCCAGCAGCCAAGCGGTGGTTGAGCAGTTCTTC. Translated: CASSQAVVEQFF. V usage is TRBV2 and J usage is TRBJ2-1, with D perhaps matching TRBD2 (5 bases). Trimming cost V 6 bases and J 9 bases, with 12 bases left between them. The germline CDR1 and CDR2 sequences are SNHLY and FYNNEI. The CDR3 contains 12 residues.

The rearrangement joins TRBV10-3 to TRBJ2-3; D not resolved. Trimming shortened V by 2 bases and J by 2 bases, and 11 bases separated the two germline ends. The germline gives CDR1 ENHRY, CDR2 SYGVKD. This CDR3 is built from 15 residues. The DNA of the CDR3 is TGTGCCATCAGTGAGCCGAGACTTTACACAGATACGCAGTATTTT. Its protein is CAISEPRLYTDTQYF.

This clonotype came up many times. The chain recombines TRBV28 with TRBJ1-1, with D perhaps matching TRBD1 (6 bases). The CDR3 contains 12 residues. The germline V and J ends were trimmed by 2 bases and 10 bases, with 11 bases remaining between them. Germline CDR1 is MDHEN and CDR2 is SYDVKM. The CDR3: CASSLMDSRAFF. The CDR3 nucleotides are TGTGCCAGCAGTTTAATGGACAGTAGAGCTTTCTTT.

The chain links TRBV28 to TRBJ2-4, with 10 bases matching TRBD1. The germline V gene has CDR1 MDHEN and CDR2 SYDVKM. J was trimmed by 8 bases and V by 2 bases; bases with no gene match: 18. The CDR3 covers 19 residues. This chain's CDR3 is CASSLPRDLDRGRRDIQYF. The CDR3 region has the DNA TGTGCCAGCAGTTTACCCCGTGACTTAGACAGGGGGCGCCGAGACATTCAGTACTTC.

This clonotype was recorded a few times. This chain connects TRBV20-1 to TRBJ2-5; weak D call: TRBD2 (7 bases). Trimming removed 0 bases from V and 3 bases from J, with 11 bases in between. Germline V gene data show CDR1 as DFQATT and CDR2 as SNEGSKA (reference sequence). The CDR3 consists of 14 residues. CDR3 bases: TGCAGTGCTAGAGAGGGGGCGGGAGAAGAGACCCAGTACTTC. Translating gives CSAREGAGEETQYF.

The chain carries TRBV20-1 and TRBJ2-7; TRBD1 aligns across 8 bases. This CDR3 has 13 amino acids. The junction had 7 bases not matched to a gene; V was cut back by 3 bases and J by 6 bases. CDR1 is DFQATT, CDR2 SNEGSKA, per germline (reference sequence). The CDR3, as DNA: TGCAGTGCTAGCCGACAGGGGCGGACCGAGCAGTACTTC. Amino acids: CSASRQGRTEQYF.

In DNA, the CDR3 is TGTGCCACCTCGACACTTACCGGGGAGCTGTTTTTT. Its protein product is CATSTLTGELFF. J is TRBJ2-2 and V is TRBV15; D not certain. CDR1 is LNHNV, CDR2 YYDKDF, per germline (reference sequence). This CDR3 has 12 amino acids. V gave up 8 bases and J gave up 5 bases, with 9 bases separating them.

This clonotype showed up many times. The CDR3 here is CASSLWYTEAFF. The CDR3 DNA reads as TGTGCCAGCAGCTTATGGTACACTGAAGCTTTCTTT. V is TRBV11-2 and J is TRBJ1-1, with unresolved D. Germline V CDR1 and CDR2: SGHAT, FQNNGV. This CDR3 spans 12 amino acids. V lost 2 bases and J lost 3, with 4 bases in between. The full variable domain, in which reference TRBV11-2 and TRBJ1-1 provide the parts outside the CDR3, is EAGVAQSPRYKIIEKRQSVAFWCNPISGHATLYWYQQILGQGPKLLIQFQNNGVVDDSQLPKDRFSAERLKGVDSTLKIQPAKLEDSAVYLCASSLWYTEAFFGQGTRLTVV.

This clonotype occurred many times. V is TRBV28 and J is TRBJ2-2; no firm D call. CDR3 size: 14 residues. Germline loops: CDR1 MDHEN, CDR2 SYDVKM. Trimming cost V 3 bases and J 6 bases, with 11 bases left between them. The CDR3 region is CASSLALAPGELFF. CDR3 DNA: TGTGCCAGCAGTTTGGCCTTAGCTCCCGGGGAGCTGTTTTTT.

This clonotype has ten or more counts. The V gene is TRBV7-2, the J gene TRBJ1-5, with D perhaps TRBD1 (5 bases). Germline CDR1 is SGHTA and CDR2 is FQGNSA. This CDR3 has 15 residues. V lost 2 bases and J 5 bases, leaving 13 bases between the germline ends. The CDR3 coding sequence is TGTGCCAGCAGCTTAAGATGGGGGAGGGATCAGCCCCAGCATTTT. This translates into CASSLRWGRDQPQHF.

This clonotype was counted ten times or more. The chain is built from TRBV11-2 and TRBJ1-1; D uncertain. Germline lookup yields CDR1 SGHAT and CDR2 FQNNGV. The CDR3 runs 14 residues. With 5 bases removed from V and 1 base from J, the gap between germline ends came to 11 bases. CDR3 region: CASSLNHRNTEAFF. The CDR3 nucleotides are TGTGCCAGCAGCCTAAATCACAGGAACACTGAAGCTTTCTTT.

This clonotype was seen more than once but under ten times. The CDR3 region has the DNA TGTGCCAGCACGGGGAACAATGAGCAGTTCTTC. Its protein product is CASTGNNEQFF. This chain uses TRBV2 with TRBJ2-1; possible D gene TRBD2, 5 bases. The V end was cut by 7 bases, the J end by 5 bases, with 6 bases between. Germline loops: CDR1 SNHLY, CDR2 FYNNEI. This CDR3 has 11 amino acids.